What follows is one TCR beta chain and its context. Germline V gives CDR1 KGHSH, CDR2 LQKENI. This CDR3 is built from 15 residues. V shed 6 bases and J 7 bases; nucleotides not matched to a gene: 6. This specimen comes from a study of blood T cell repertoires in COVID-19. The overall study: Researchers got acute and convalescent COVID-19 samples from the United States, Italy and Spain. Sample material is recorded as cDNA or gDNA derived from T cells, B-cell-depleted T cells, or PBMCs.

Study processing details: Using reference gene primer amplification, nucleated cell counts were estimated. TCRdb keeps only in-frame clones here, not all; method: immunoSEQ multiplex PCR. V and J calls and clone size are copied from that table; D and trimming were computed from the DNA. The sample yields some 100,000 clones, approximately 80% seen once. This chain connects TRBV18 to TRBJ2-2, with 12 bases lining up with TRBD1. Input material: peripheral blood. The sequence was collected from a woman aged 70-85 years with active or convalescent COVID-19. The CDR3: CASSSGQGAIGELFF. For the CDR3, the DNA is TGTGCCAGCTCGTCGGGACAGGGGGCGATCGGGGAGCTGTTTTTT.